The 17 T cell receptor beta chains presented below share a single source sample, sequenced in a study of post-analysis software for immune sequencing data. General study findings and limits: Patients carried several TRBV segments more frequently than controls did, and TRBV5-6, TRBV5-1 and TRBV20-1 were among them.

Libraries were made from TCR beta cDNA, and they carried unique molecular identifiers. From the PCR reads, TCRdb called clonotypes with MiXCR, one entry per CDR3 protein. This repertoire shows about half a million distinct CDR3 sequences, roughly 45% found once; its top ten account for 9.5% to 13%. No antigen is known for these receptors. Sequencing used blood. All receptors derive from a girl aged 5 to 17 with multiple sclerosis.

The chain has TRBV25-1 and TRBJ2-5; D tentatively reads TRBD1 or TRBD2 (6 bases each). CDR1 is MGHDK, CDR2 SYGVNS, per germline. V lost 1 base and J 2 bases, leaving 17 bases between the germline ends. CDR3 size: 17 residues. This CDR3 reads CASSELDGGHPQETQYF. The CDR3 DNA sequence: TGTGCCAGCAGTGAATTAGACGGGGGACATCCTCAAGAGACCCAGTACTTC.

The chain joins TRBV28 to TRBJ2-1; D is unclear. Germline values: CDR1 MDHEN, CDR2 SYDVKM. The V and J ends lost 6 bases and 10 bases respectively, with 16 bases between them. The CDR3 is made up of 13 amino acids. The CDR3 region has the DNA TGTGCCAGCAGGGTTCGTTCCGACGGGGAGCAGTTCTTC. Translated, it gives CASRVRSDGEQFF.

The chain combines TRBV6-1 with TRBJ2-3; possible D gene TRBD2, 5 bases. The CDR3 has 15 residues. V lost 4 bases and J lost 0, with 11 bases in between. Germline V CDR1 and CDR2: MNHNS, SASEGT. CDR3 amino acids: CASSGGVGSTDTQYF. CDR3 in DNA: TGTGCCAGCAGTGGGGGAGTGGGAAGCACAGATACGCAGTATTTT.

This clonotype was seen a single time. The chain couples TRBV20-1 to TRBJ1-5, with 7 bases identical to TRBD1. The junction had 11 bases not matched to a gene; V was cut back by 3 bases and J by 0 bases. Looked up from germline, CDR1 is DFQATT and CDR2 is SNEGSKA (reference sequence). The CDR3 loop spans 17 amino acids. The DNA for the CDR3 is TGCAGTGCTAGCGGACAGGAGCTTTTAGATAGCAATCAGCCCCAGCATTTT. Amino acid sequence: CSASGQELLDSNQPQHF.

The rearrangement links TRBV28 to TRBJ2-1; TRBD2 matches 10 bases. The CDR3 runs 16 residues. CDR1 and CDR2 (germline): MDHEN, SYDVKM. The J segment lost 3 bases and the V segment lost 6 bases, leaving 8 bases of the junction unmatched. The CDR3 loop is CASRPSGRGFYNEQFF. For the CDR3, the DNA is TGTGCCAGCAGACCCAGCGGGAGGGGATTCTACAATGAGCAGTTCTTC.

This clonotype showed up just once. This chain connects TRBV20-1 to TRBJ2-5, with TRBD2 matching over 9 bases. Judging by the DNA end, TRBJ2-7 fits better; the J call may be wrong. This CDR3 is built from 13 residues. Germline CDR1 reads DFQATT; CDR2 reads SNEGSKA (reference sequence). As DNA, the CDR3 is TGCAGTGCTGAGCGGGAGGCTTTATACGAGCAGTACTTC. Amino acids: CSAEREALYEQYF.

This clonotype was counted between two and nine times. The chain has TRBV7-9 and TRBJ2-5, with D tentatively TRBD1 (6 bases). CDR1 and CDR2 (germline): SEHNR, FQNEAQ (reference sequence). Trimming removed 5 bases at V and 0 bases at J, with 13 bases between. This CDR3 region has 15 residues. The CDR3 reads CASSPPGQNQETQYF. The CDR3 nucleotides read TGTGCCAGCAGCCCCCCTGGACAGAACCAAGAGACCCAGTACTTC.

This clonotype occurred a few times. The chain links TRBV6-5 to TRBJ2-7; D is possibly TRBD1 (6 bases). The V gene lost 2 bases and the J gene lost 2 bases, with 7 bases spanning the gap. Germline V CDR1 and CDR2: MNHEY, SVGAGI. The CDR3 totals 13 residues. The CDR3 loop reads CASSYGQTYEQYF. CDR3 sequence (DNA): TGTGCCAGCAGTTACGGACAGACCTACGAGCAGTACTTC.

There are a few counts of this clonotype. The rearrangement links TRBV18 to TRBJ1-2, with D hard to call. Germline CDR1 is KGHSH and CDR2 is LQKENI. The CDR3 covers 13 residues. The germline V and J ends were trimmed by 5 bases and 2 bases, with 9 bases remaining between them. The CDR3 coding sequence is TGTGCCAGCTCATCCGAAGGGAACTATGGCTACACCTTC. This gives the protein CASSSEGNYGYTF.

The rearrangement joins TRBV7-8 to TRBJ2-7; unclear D gene. CDR3 length: 15 residues. Germline V gene data show CDR1 as SGHVS and CDR2 as FQNEAQ. V lost 0 bases and J 0 bases, leaving 9 bases between the germline ends. In nucleotides, the CDR3 is TGTGCCAGCAGCTTAGCCTACACCAGCTCCTACGAGCAGTACTTC. The encoded protein is CASSLAYTSSYEQYF.

This chain joins TRBV7-2 and TRBJ1-2, with D hard to call. CDR3 size: 14 residues. The ends were cut back, 1 base at V and 4 bases at J, with 10 bases in the middle. The germline CDR1 and CDR2 sequences are SGHTA and FQGNSA. The CDR3 loop is CASSLGGGIYGYTF. The CDR3 DNA reads as TGTGCCAGCAGCTTAGGTGGCGGGATCTATGGCTACACCTTC.

This clonotype has a handful of counts. This chain uses TRBV9 with TRBJ2-7; TRBD2 matches at 7 bases. Looked up from germline, CDR1 is SGDLS and CDR2 is YYNGEE. This CDR3 has 16 amino acids. The V and J ends lost 0 bases and 7 bases, in that order; junction bases with no gene match: 13. In nucleotides, the CDR3 is TGTGCCAGCAGCGTAGGAGGAGAGGGAGGGAGGAGTGAGCAGTACTTC. Translating gives CASSVGGEGGRSEQYF.

This clonotype has a handful of counts. J is TRBJ2-6 and V is TRBV29-1, with 7 positions matching TRBD1. The CDR3 totals 14 residues. The trim removed 5 bases at V and 4 bases at J, leaving 5 bases unmatched. Germline values: CDR1 SQVTM, CDR2 ANQGSEA. The CDR3 protein is CSVSGQYGANVLTF. Here the CDR3 DNA reads TGCAGCGTTTCGGGACAGTACGGGGCCAACGTCCTGACTTTC.

The rearrangement joins TRBV7-9 to TRBJ2-1; D perhaps matches TRBD2 (5 bases). V was pared by 7 bases and J by 2 bases, with 12 bases between. The CDR3 contains 14 residues. Germline values: CDR1 SEHNR, CDR2 FQNEAQ (reference sequence). CDR3 nucleotides: TGTGCCAGCATCGGATGGGAGCCCTACAATGAGCAGTTCTTC. Protein product: CASIGWEPYNEQFF.

This sequence joins TRBV7-3 and TRBJ2-7; a possible D gene is TRBD2 (5 bases). Germline V gives CDR1 SGHTA, CDR2 FQGTGA. Trimming removed 0 bases at V and 4 bases at J, with 7 bases between. The CDR3 runs to 13 residues. CDR3 DNA: TGTGCCAGCAGCTTAACGCCGGGGTACGAGCAGTACTTC. It specifies CASSLTPGYEQYF.

The chain has TRBV28 and TRBJ2-5; no definite D call. The length of the CDR3 is 13 residues. Trimming took off 3 bases at V and 0 bases at J, with 5 bases between the two ends. Looked up from germline, CDR1 is MDHEN and CDR2 is SYDVKM. DNA of the CDR3: TGTGCCAGCAGTTTGAGTCACCAAGAGACCCAGTACTTC. Encoded protein: CASSLSHQETQYF. The variable domain in full, with the rest retrieved from reference TRBV28 and TRBJ2-5, is DVKVTQSSRYLVKRTGEKVFLECVQDMDHENMFWYRQDPGLGLRLIYFSYDVKMKEKGDIPEGYSVSREKKERFSLILESASTNQTSMYLCASSLSHQETQYFGPGTRLLVL.

The J gene is TRBJ1-6, the V gene TRBV9, with 9 bases lining up with TRBD1. The CDR3 is 15 amino acids. V lost 3 bases to trimming and J lost 7 bases; unmatched junction nucleotides: 5. From germline, CDR1 is SGDLS and CDR2 YYNGEE. The CDR3 loop is CASSGHRGRNSPLHF. The CDR3 region has the DNA TGTGCCAGCAGCGGGCACAGGGGGCGGAATTCACCCCTCCACTTT.